This T cell receptor (beta chain) was recovered during a study of T cells after yellow fever vaccination. TCRdb analysed the 5' RACE reads with MiXCR anew, one entry per CDR3 protein. Altogether around 100,000 distinct CDR3 sequences are present, 5.8% being singletons, with the ten largest covering roughly 41%. As regards this clonotype: The target antigen is unknown.

CDR1 and CDR2 from the germline V gene are SGDLS and YYNGEE. V lost 4 bases to trimming and J lost 1 base, with 11 bases between them. This CDR3 contains 14 residues. Notes on the study in general: Only a minor proportion of clonotypes was detected across both CD4 and CD8 compartments.

The rearrangement joins TRBV9 to TRBJ2-5; D is perhaps TRBD2 (5 bases). The sample consisted of CD8+ T cells sorted from PBMCs, taken 10 days after the yellow fever booster vaccination. The clonotype comes from a man aged 18 to 35 who received the YFV17D yellow fever vaccine. In DNA form, the CDR3 reads TGTGCCAGCAGCCCGCCTGGAGGCCAAGAGACCCAGTACTTC. Amino acids: CASSPPGGQETQYF. Full variable domain (remainder filled in from reference TRBV9 and TRBJ2-5): DSGVTQTPKHLITATGQRVTLRCSPRSGDLSVYWYQQSLDQGLQFLIQYYNGEERAKGNILERFSAQQFPDLHSELNLSSLELGDSALYFCASSPPGGQETQYFGPGTRLLVL.